This TCR beta chain was observed in a study of blood T cell repertoires in COVID-19. V lost 8 bases and J 2 bases, leaving 13 bases between the germline ends. The germline V gene has CDR1 SGHRS and CDR2 YFSETQ. The CDR3 length is 13 residues. TCRdb's table, derived via immunoSEQ multiplex PCR, lists solely in-frame clones and lacks some. This sample has about 170,000 clones, with roughly 80% found just once. The sequence derives from a woman aged 80 or older with acute or convalescent COVID-19. The chain employs TRBV5-1 and TRBJ1-1; D possibly corresponds to TRBD1 (5 bases). The sequencing sample was made of peripheral blood. The CDR3 loop reads CASAETVNTEAFF. Here the CDR3 DNA reads TGCGCCAGTGCTGAGACAGTAAACACTGAAGCTTTCTTT.